A single T cell receptor (beta chain) is shown here with its context. No cognate antigen has been identified for it. Per-nucleotide qualities are absent, and no much larger clonotype sits a single base away. These data come from a study of control samples from healthy donors and cancer patients (TCRdb year 2020). Library creation used the immunoSEQ multiplex PCR assay. Entries here come from immuneACCESS through TCRdb and include only in-frame sequences with V and J called. Some clones fail to appear in such tables; in the studies checked, an unresolved V gene covers under half of the shortfall, and the cause of the remainder is unknown. In this sample the table shows some 150,000 clones, 75% to 95% of which occur a single time. 3.2% of the sample goes to the ten largest clones. The V end gives up 5 bases and the J end 4 bases, leaving 10 bases in the junction not matched to a gene. The germline V gene (reference sequence) supplies CDR1 SEHNR and CDR2 FQNEAQ. Including cysteine and phenylalanine, the CDR3 has 15 amino acids. Just CDR3 DNA is preserved here, 45 bases in frame from base 1.

The V gene is TRBV7-9 and the J gene is TRBJ2-7; 8 central bases correspond to TRBD1. The sequenced sample consisted of blood. This receptor was identified in a man younger than 45 in good health. The CDR3 in this case is CASSPRDRSLYEQYF. The bases are TGTGCCAGCAGCCCCAGGGACAGGTCTCTTTACGAGCAGTACTTC.